The rows below give T cell receptor beta chains drawn from one sample of a study of monozygotic twins with inflammatory bowel disease. TCRdb reprocessed the 5' RACE reads; each CDR3 protein has one entry and no DNA is given. Its table records approximately 160,000 distinct CDR3 sequences. Sequenced sample: blood. The receptor set was obtained from a human donor with ulcerative colitis or Crohn's disease, or a healthy co-twin of an affected twin (not recorded which). Both conserved end residues are part of each CDR3.

J: TRBJ1-2
V: TRBV6-5
CDR3: CATRVVYGYTF

J: TRBJ2-7
V: TRBV6-1
CDR3: CASRNPGQGRDEQYF

J: TRBJ2-4
V: TRBV7-9
CDR3: CASSYRAGAGDKNIQYF

J: TRBJ2-6
V: TRBV20-1
CDR3: CSPPGTGASSGANVLTF

J: TRBJ2-1
V: TRBV28
CDR3: CASRSGSKNEQFF

J: TRBJ2-2
V: TRBV7-3
CDR3: CASSWGAGVTGELVF

J: TRBJ2-1
V: TRBV5-1
CDR3: CASSLEFSGRARGQFF

J: TRBJ1-4
V: TRBV3-1
CDR3: CASSQDLGRVGEKLFF

J: TRBJ2-1
V: TRBV6-5
CDR3: CASSYFGGEEQFF

J: TRBJ2-5
V: TRBV29-1
CDR3: CSVCPIGPDQETQYF

J: TRBJ2-1
V: TRBV18
CDR3: CASSRRQGADQNEQFF

J: TRBJ2-1
V: TRBV7-6
CDR3: CASSSGTRSEQFF

J: TRBJ1-2
V: TRBV6-1
CDR3: CASREGQGVVYTF

J: TRBJ2-7
V: TRBV5-1
CDR3: CASSLVAGSSYEQYF

J: TRBJ1-2
V: TRBV7-2
CDR3: CASSSVVGRGYTF

J: TRBJ1-5
V: TRBV4-1
CDR3: CASSRSGDTSNQPQHF

J: TRBJ2-7
V: TRBV15
CDR3: CATSTEFYEQYF

J: TRBJ1-2
V: TRBV5-1
CDR3: CASSLTPGAGEYGYTF

J: TRBJ1-1
V: TRBV7-9
CDR3: CALWGGTEAFF

J: TRBJ1-2
V: TRBV4-3
CDR3: CASRRGTGGVNYDGYTF

J: TRBJ2-5
V: TRBV28
CDR3: CASTNLGDAYQETQYF

J: TRBJ2-1
V: TRBV18
CDR3: CASSPGTGAYNEQFF

J: TRBJ2-1
V: TRBV11-2
CDR3: CASSLQVNEQFF

J: TRBJ2-7
V: TRBV25-1
CDR3: CASSWDTLYEQYF

J: TRBJ2-7
V: TRBV6-2/TRBV6-3
CDR3: CASRRPPYEQYF